This TCR beta chain comes out of a study of T cell changes during pregnancy in multiple sclerosis (dated by TCRdb to the late 2010s). Looking at the study overall: The study looked at changes in the T cell repertoire across pregnancy in women with multiple sclerosis.

The CDR3 has 12 amino acids, counting the end cysteine and phenylalanine. Of the read, only the CDR3 DNA is kept; its 36 bases are in frame from base 1. Sequences SGHNT (CDR1) and YYREEE (CDR2) are obtained from the germline V gene (reference sequence). The germline ends are 6 bases apart after V is trimmed by 4 bases and J by 4 bases. About this clone itself: The antigen this receptor binds is unknown. No much larger clonotype is one base removed from it; base qualities were not supplied.

The method was the immunoSEQ multiplex PCR assay. TCRdb re-hosts the immuneACCESS table, in-frame sequences only. Its copies lack some clones; in the studies checked, an unresolved V gene accounts for under half of them, and the cause for the rest is not known. A total of 78,000 or so clones appear in this sample, about 90% of them only once. The ten largest clonotypes hold about 2.5% of the sample. The source is a female donor with multiple sclerosis, enrolled in a pregnancy study. The rearrangement combines TRBV5-4 with TRBJ2-1, with an unclear D gene assignment. The sequenced sample was peripheral blood, obtained before pregnancy. The nucleotide sequence is TGTGCCAGCAGCCACACATACAATGAGCAGTTCTTC. Translated, this gives CASSHTYNEQFF.